The 2 T cell receptor beta chains given below trace back to one sample, sequenced in a study of blood T cell repertoires in COVID-19. Libraries were prepared by immunoSEQ multiplex PCR; TCRdb keeps only in-frame clonotypes and omits some of them. This sample carries about 42,000 clones, about 86% of them seen once, and the ten largest clones take under 45%. The sequenced material came from peripheral blood. The receptor source for this set is a human donor in a cohort sampled during active COVID-19.

The sample holds one count of this clone. The chain uses TRBV5-8 and TRBJ2-2; TRBD1 might be the D (5 bases). Germline CDR1 is SGHTS and CDR2 is YDEGEE. The CDR3 sequence is 18 residues long. V dropped 2 bases and J dropped 1 base, with 18 bases sitting between them. The chain's CDR3 is CASSLRYIPGQNTGELFF. CDR3 nucleotide sequence: TGTGCCAGCAGCTTACGATATATCCCCGGACAGAACACCGGGGAGCTGTTTTTT.

This chain connects TRBV5-1 to TRBJ2-7, with D possibly TRBD1 on 7 matching bases. The V gene's germline CDR1 is SGHRS and CDR2 YFSETQ. This CDR3 has 15 residues. V lost 0 bases and J 5 bases, leaving 15 bases between the germline ends. CDR3 region: CASSLGAGGWNEQYF. In DNA, the CDR3 is TGCGCCAGCAGCTTGGGGGCAGGGGGGTGGAACGAGCAGTACTTC.